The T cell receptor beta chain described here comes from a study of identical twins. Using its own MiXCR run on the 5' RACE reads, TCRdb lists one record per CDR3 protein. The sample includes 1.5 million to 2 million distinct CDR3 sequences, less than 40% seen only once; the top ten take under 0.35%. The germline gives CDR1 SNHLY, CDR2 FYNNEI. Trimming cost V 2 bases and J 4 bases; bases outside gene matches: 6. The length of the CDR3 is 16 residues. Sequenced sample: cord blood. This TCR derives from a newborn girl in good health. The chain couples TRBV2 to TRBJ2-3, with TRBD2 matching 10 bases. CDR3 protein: CASSELAGDPADTQYF. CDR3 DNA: TGTGCCAGCAGTGAACTAGCGGGGGATCCCGCAGATACGCAGTATTTT.